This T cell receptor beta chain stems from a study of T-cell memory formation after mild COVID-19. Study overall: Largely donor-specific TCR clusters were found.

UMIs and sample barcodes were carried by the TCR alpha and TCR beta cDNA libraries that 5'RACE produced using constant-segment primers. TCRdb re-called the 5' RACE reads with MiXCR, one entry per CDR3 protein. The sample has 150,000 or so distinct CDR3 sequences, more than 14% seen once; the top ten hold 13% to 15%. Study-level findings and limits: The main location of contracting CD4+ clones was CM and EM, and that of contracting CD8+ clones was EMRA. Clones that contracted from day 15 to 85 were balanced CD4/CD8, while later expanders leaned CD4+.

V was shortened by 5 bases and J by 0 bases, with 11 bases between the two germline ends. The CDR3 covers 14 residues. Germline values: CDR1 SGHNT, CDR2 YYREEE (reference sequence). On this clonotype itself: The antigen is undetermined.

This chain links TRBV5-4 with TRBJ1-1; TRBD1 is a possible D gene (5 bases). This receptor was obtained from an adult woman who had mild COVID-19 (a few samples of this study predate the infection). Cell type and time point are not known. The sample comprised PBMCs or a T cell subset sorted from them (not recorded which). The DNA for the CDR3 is TGTGCCAGCAGGCGGGAGGGGATGAACACTGAAGCTTTCTTT. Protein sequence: CASRREGMNTEAFF.